These 2 T cell receptor beta chains came from one sample sequenced in a study of T-cell reconstitution after alpha-beta-depleted transplantation in children. Construction of the TCRbeta library involved unique molecular identifiers. TCRdb independently ran MiXCR on the PCR reads; one entry per CDR3 protein. The sample lists 450,000 to 600,000 distinct CDR3 sequences; approximately 32% were seen once. The sequencing here drew on PBMCs from the stem cell graft donor, taken from the stem cell graft. All receptors derive from a human donor who donated a stem cell graft to a child with aplastic anemia.

The gene calls are TRBV7-8 and TRBJ2-1, with D possibly matching TRBD2 (5 bases). Germline V gene data show CDR1 as SGHVS and CDR2 as FQNEAQ. The CDR3 totals 16 residues. The V gene lost 1 base and the J gene lost 3 bases, with 13 bases spanning the gap. CDR3 loop: CASSLEVSGFYNEQFF. For the CDR3, the DNA is TGTGCCAGCAGCTTAGAGGTCAGCGGCTTCTACAATGAGCAGTTCTTC. Full variable domain (remainder filled in from reference TRBV7-8 and TRBJ2-1): GAGVSQSPRYKVAKRGQDVALRCDPISGHVSLFWYQQALGQGPEFLTYFQNEAQLDKSGLPSDRFFAERPEGSVSTLKIQRTQQEDSAVYLCASSLEVSGFYNEQFFGPGTRLTVL.

This chain joins TRBV7-2 and TRBJ1-5; 7 bases fit TRBD1. The CDR3 length is 15 residues. Germline V gives CDR1 SGHTA, CDR2 FQGNSA. Trimming at V came to 5 bases and at J to 5 bases, leaving 9 bases not matched to a gene. The DNA for the CDR3 is TGTGCCAGCAGCCCCCGCACAGGGGAGGATCAGCCCCAGCATTTT. This codes for CASSPRTGEDQPQHF.